The entry below gives a single TCR beta chain sequence along with its context. Its antigen remains unknown. This table comes from immunoSEQ multiplex PCR, and its TCRdb copy is limited to in-frame clones, with some not included. The sample lists 550,000 to 750,000 clones; less than 97% were seen once. This record belongs to a study of shared clonotypes between healthy human individuals. On the study more broadly: Researchers assigned three CD4 naive, three CD4 memory, two CD8 naive and one CD8 memory plate to each donor. Points from the study as a whole: Naive CD4 clonotype sharing across a few donors was 5% to 6%. Relative to their counterparts shared across all four donors, non-shared clonotypes exhibited diminished generation probabilities.

Terminally differentiated effector memory CD45RA+ cells were excluded by CCR7 positive selection of CD45RO-negative cells. V lost 0 bases and J lost 5, with 8 bases in between. The CDR3 is 14 amino acids. Germline loops: CDR1 MNHEY, CDR2 SMNVEV (reference sequence). Sequencing used naive CD8+ T cells sorted from blood. This clonotype was obtained from a woman aged 25 to 39 in good health. The chain recombines TRBV27 with TRBJ2-1; D remains unclear. CDR3 in DNA: TGTGCCAGCAGTTTATCCGGGCCAAACAATGAGCAGTTCTTC. Translated, it gives CASSLSGPNNEQFF.